This passage covers 4 T cell receptor beta chains from one sample sequenced in a study of shared clonotypes between healthy human individuals. Generated by immunoSEQ multiplex PCR, the TCRdb table keeps only in-frame clones and is missing some. The table records some 2.1 million clones, around 95% of them present only once. The specimen sequenced was naive CD4+ T cells sorted from blood. The subset was: CD45RA+ positively selected. These TCRs come from a man aged 18 to 30 in good health.

V usage is TRBV10-2 and J usage is TRBJ2-5, with no clear D. V lost 4 bases, J lost 1 base, and 1 base lay in between. CDR3 length: 11 amino acids. Germline V gives CDR1 WSHSY, CDR2 SAAADI. The DNA for the CDR3 is TGCGCCAGCAGTGCCCAAGAGACCCAGTACTTC. Its protein product is CASSAQETQYF.

The CDR3 nucleotides are TGTGCCAGCAGTTACTCGACCGCGGCTGGGGGAAACACCATATATTTT. It translates to CASSYSTAAGGNTIYF. This chain links TRBV6-6 with TRBJ1-3; D is uncertain. The CDR3 has 16 amino acids. V lost 0 bases to trimming and J lost 4 bases, with 13 bases between them. Germline V gives CDR1 MNHNY, CDR2 SVGAGI (reference sequence).

With regard to this clone: One junction end does not reproduce the germline sequence, and a read error may be involved. The chain joins TRBV7-7 to TRBJ2-2; D might be TRBD2 (5 bases). This CDR3 region has 14 residues. Germline values: CDR1 SSHAT, CDR2 FNYEAQ (reference sequence). CDR3 in amino acids: CASSAGRRTGELFF. The DNA of the CDR3 is TGTGCTAGCAGCGCGGGCCGGAGGACCGGGGAGCTGTTTTTT.

Comment on this clone: The same CDR3 can be traced to other DNA sequences in this sample. The CDR3 region has the DNA TGCAGTGCCCTCAGGGGGCCTGAAGCTTTCTTT. It specifies CSALRGPEAFF. V gene TRBV20-1 combines with J gene TRBJ1-1; 8 bases fit TRBD1. The CDR3 loop spans 11 amino acids. J gave up 6 bases and V 6 bases, and 3 bases lay outside the gene matches. CDR1 is DFQATT, CDR2 SNEGSKA, per germline (reference sequence).